One sample yielded the 18 T cell receptor beta chains listed below, sequenced in a study of shared clonotypes between healthy human individuals. Repertoires were generated with immunoSEQ multiplex PCR, while TCRdb's copy carries only in-frame clones and drops some. Of around 2.5 million clones listed, over 85% are singletons. What was sequenced was naive CD4+ T cells from PBMCs. Sample subset: CD45RA+ positively selected. These receptors originate from a man younger than 35 in good health. Some clones in this sample may be carry-over from other donors' samples.

The chain employs TRBV7-9 and TRBJ2-3; TRBD1 is a possible D gene (5 bases). The V and J ends lost 3 bases and 1 base respectively, with 11 bases between them. The CDR3 is 15 residues long. Looked up from germline, CDR1 is SEHNR and CDR2 is FQNEAQ (reference sequence). The CDR3 here is CASSFSQGGTDTQYF. The CDR3 nucleotides are TGTGCCAGCAGCTTCTCCCAGGGCGGCACAGATACGCAGTATTTT.

This clone was seen only a few times. The chain links TRBV9 to TRBJ1-5, with D uncertain. From germline, CDR1 is SGDLS and CDR2 YYNGEE. The CDR3 consists of 14 residues. The V and J ends lost 2 bases and 3 bases respectively, with 9 bases between them. Written as DNA, the CDR3 is TGTGCCAGCAGCGTGGCAGCGGACAATCAGCCCCAGCATTTT. Amino acid sequence: CASSVAADNQPQHF.

The CDR3 region has the DNA TGTGCCAGCAACCGGGACAGGGGTTGGGACGAGCAGTACTTC. It specifies CASNRDRGWDEQYF. The chain combines TRBV2 with TRBJ2-7, with TRBD1 matching over 10 bases. The CDR3 contains 14 residues. After removal of 7 bases from V and 5 bases from J, the junction contained 8 bases not matched to a gene. Germline CDR1 is SNHLY and CDR2 is FYNNEI.

This sequence joins TRBV5-4 and TRBJ2-5; TRBD1 matches 8 bases. The CDR3 totals 13 residues. CDR1 SGHNT and CDR2 YYREEE come from the germline V gene (reference sequence). With V trimmed by 4 bases and J by 5 bases, 4 bases remained unmatched. The CDR3 DNA follows: TGTGCCAGCAGCCCAAGACAGGGGGAGACCCAGTACTTC. This codes for CASSPRQGETQYF.

In regard to this clone: Other DNA sequences of this sample code for an identical CDR3. The chain is built from TRBV18 and TRBJ2-2, with D uncertain. V gave up 2 bases and J gave up 4 bases, with 2 bases separating them. Germline CDR1 reads KGHSH; CDR2 reads LQKENI. The CDR3 totals 12 residues. Here the CDR3 reads CASSPGTGELFF. CDR3 bases: TGTGCCAGCTCACCAGGCACCGGGGAGCTGTTTTTT. Supplemented by reference TRBV18 and TRBJ2-2, the full variable domain reads NAGVMQNPRHLVRRRGQEARLRCSPMKGHSHVYWYRQLPEEGLKFMVYLQKENIIDESGMPKERFSAEFPKEGPSILRIQQVVRGDSAAYFCASSPGTGELFFGEGSRLTVL.

This chain links TRBV6-1 with TRBJ2-2; 8 positions agree with TRBD1. The germline gives CDR1 MNHNS, CDR2 SASEGT. Trimming removed 1 base from V and 12 bases from J; junction bases left unmatched: 16. The length of the CDR3 is 17 residues. CDR3: CASSEGGTGVVLRKLFF. CDR3 nucleotides: TGTGCCAGCAGTGAAGGCGGGACAGGAGTGGTACTGAGAAAGCTGTTTTTT.

This chain uses TRBV19 with TRBJ1-1; the match to TRBD1 covers 8 bases. Germline loops: CDR1 LNHDA, CDR2 SQIVND (reference sequence). There are 14 residues in the CDR3. V lost 5 bases and J lost 3; bases outside the gene matches: 5. CDR3 sequence reads: CASSVDRGDTEAFF. The CDR3 region has the DNA TGTGCCAGTAGTGTCGACAGGGGAGACACTGAAGCTTTCTTT.

As concerns this clone: Within the sample, other DNA sequences also encode this same CDR3. The J gene is TRBJ1-1, the V gene TRBV27; D gene ambiguous. CDR1 and CDR2 from the germline V gene are MNHEY and SMNVEV (reference sequence). V was trimmed by 3 bases and J by 0 bases, leaving 8 bases between them. This CDR3 comprises 14 residues. The CDR3 loop is CASSLRGLNTEAFF. CDR3 DNA sequence: TGTGCCAGCAGTTTGCGGGGTCTGAACACTGAAGCTTTCTTT.

The CDR3 DNA reads as TGTGCCAGCGGCCTATATAGCAATCAGCCCCAGCATTTT. Its translation is CASGLYSNQPQHF. The chain links TRBV7-2 to TRBJ1-5; D ambiguous. Germline V gene data show CDR1 as SGHTA and CDR2 as FQGNSA. This CDR3 has 13 residues. V lost 8 bases and J 0 bases, leaving 8 bases between the germline ends. Full variable domain (remainder filled in from reference TRBV7-2 and TRBJ1-5): GAGVSQSPSNKVTEKGKDVELRCDPISGHTALYWYRQSLGQGLEFLIYFQGNSAPDKSGLPSDRFSAERTGGSVSTLTIQRTQQEDSAVYLCASGLYSNQPQHFGDGTRLSIL.

This chain connects TRBV28 to TRBJ1-6, with D possibly matching TRBD1 (5 bases). CDR1 and CDR2 (germline): MDHEN, SYDVKM. The ends were cut back, 6 bases at V and 10 bases at J, with 13 bases in the middle. The CDR3 runs 13 residues. This CDR3 is CASRSWGGSPLHF. The CDR3, as DNA: TGTGCCAGCAGGAGCTGGGGGGGATCACCCCTCCACTTT.

This chain uses TRBV13 with TRBJ2-5; TRBD1 aligns across 10 bases. The CDR3 is made up of 16 amino acids. V trimming: 4 bases; J trimming: 5 bases; junction bases outside the gene matches: 10. Germline V gives CDR1 PRHDT, CDR2 FYEKMQ (reference sequence). CDR3 in amino acids: CASSSSRDRGWETQYF. The CDR3 bases are TGTGCCAGCAGCTCCTCCCGGGACAGGGGCTGGGAGACCCAGTACTTC.

On this clone: Mismatch with germline at one junction end may stem from a read error. CDR3 coding DNA: TGTGCCAGCAGTTTAGGGTTAACTGGAAACACCATATATTTT. Its translation: CASSLGLTGNTIYF. The V call is TRBV7-2, the J call TRBJ1-3, with unresolved D. CDR1 SGHTA and CDR2 FQGNSA come from the germline V gene. The CDR3 spans 14 residues.

The chain joins TRBV15 to TRBJ2-1, with 9 bases aligning to TRBD2. The CDR3 consists of 16 residues. Germline loops: CDR1 LNHNV, CDR2 YYDKDF (reference sequence). Trimming took 0 bases from V and 6 from J; bases not matched to a gene: 6. As DNA, the CDR3 is TGTGCCACCAGCAGAGATCAAGCGGGAGGCACCAATGAGCAGTTCTTC. Encoded protein: CATSRDQAGGTNEQFF.

In its sample, this clone was seen a few times. This chain links TRBV9 with TRBJ1-1; 8 positions match TRBD1. Germline assignment: CDR1 SGDLS and CDR2 YYNGEE. The CDR3 contains 12 residues. V trimming: 3 bases; J trimming: 8 bases; junction bases outside the gene matches: 3. This chain's CDR3 is CASSAGQGEAFF. For the CDR3, the DNA is TGTGCCAGCAGCGCCGGACAGGGAGAAGCTTTCTTT.

The chain employs TRBV25-1 and TRBJ2-7; D is unresolved. The CDR3 extends over 13 amino acids. CDR1 MGHDK and CDR2 SYGVNS come from the germline V gene. The V end was cut by 3 bases, the J end by 1 base, with 7 bases between. CDR3 nucleotide sequence: TGTGCCAGCAGTGATTGGATATCCTACGAGCAGTACTTC. Protein product: CASSDWISYEQYF.

This rearrangement joins TRBV5-1 to TRBJ1-1; D is perhaps TRBD1 (5 bases). With 6 bases removed from V and 1 base from J, the gap between germline ends came to 16 bases. The CDR3 contains 15 residues. CDR1 and CDR2 (germline): SGHRS, YFSETQ. CDR3 nucleotide sequence: TGCGCCAGCACCCCCGGGGGGAAAGGGAACACTGAAGCTTTCTTT. Protein sequence: CASTPGGKGNTEAFF.

The chain couples TRBV27 to TRBJ2-7; 8 bases line up with TRBD1. With V trimmed by 5 bases and J by 4 bases, 10 bases remained unmatched. The CDR3 runs to 15 residues. Germline lookup yields CDR1 MNHEY and CDR2 SMNVEV (reference sequence). In DNA, the CDR3 is TGTGCCAGCAGTCATCAGGGGGCGCAGGGATACGAGCAGTACTTC. Translated: CASSHQGAQGYEQYF.

The chain couples TRBV7-8 to TRBJ2-5; the D gene is possibly TRBD2 (5 bases). The CDR3 length is 15 residues. Germline CDR1 reads SGHVS; CDR2 reads FQNEAQ. Trimming stripped 5 bases from V and 1 base from J, with 14 bases between. CDR3 DNA sequence: TGTGCCAGCAGCCCCAAAGGCGGGCCCCAAGAGACCCAGTACTTC. It is translated as CASSPKGGPQETQYF.